The clone carrying this TCR beta chain was detected once. From germline, CDR1 is SGHVS and CDR2 FNYEAQ. The CDR3 spans 14 residues. Trimming cost V 4 bases and J 0 bases, with 8 bases left between them. Data came from immunoSEQ multiplex PCR; TCRdb stores just in-frame clones and leaves some out. The sample consists of 60,000 to 75,000 clones, about 83% of them appearing once. These data are taken from a study of OX40 agonist ivuxolimab in advanced cancers. The V call is TRBV7-6, the J call TRBJ2-3; D not certain. Here the sequenced sample was CD4+ or CD8+ T cells sorted from blood, taken in a trial of the OX40 agonist ivuxolimab. This sequence was found in an adult with an advanced solid tumor such as melanoma, head and neck, liver or kidney cancer. CDR3 sequence (DNA): TGTGCCAGCAGCTCCTATGCTAGCACAGATACGCAGTATTTT. This encodes CASSSYASTDTQYF.